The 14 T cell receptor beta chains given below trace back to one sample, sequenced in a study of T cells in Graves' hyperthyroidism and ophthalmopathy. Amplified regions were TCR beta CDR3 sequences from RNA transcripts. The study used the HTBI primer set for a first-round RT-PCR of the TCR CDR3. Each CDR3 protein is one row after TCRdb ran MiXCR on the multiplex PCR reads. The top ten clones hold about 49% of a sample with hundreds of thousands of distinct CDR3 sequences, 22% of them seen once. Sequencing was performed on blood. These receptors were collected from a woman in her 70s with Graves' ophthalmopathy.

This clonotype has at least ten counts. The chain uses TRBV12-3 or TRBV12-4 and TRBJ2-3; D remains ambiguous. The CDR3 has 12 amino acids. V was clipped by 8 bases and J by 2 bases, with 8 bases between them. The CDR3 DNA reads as TGTGCCAGCGCTTGGGTCACAGATACGCAGTATTTT. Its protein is CASAWVTDTQYF.

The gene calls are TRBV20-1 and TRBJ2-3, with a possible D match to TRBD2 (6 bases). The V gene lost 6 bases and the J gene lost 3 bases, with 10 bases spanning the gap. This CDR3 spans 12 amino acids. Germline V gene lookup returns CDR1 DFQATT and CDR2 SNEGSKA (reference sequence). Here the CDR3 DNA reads TGCAGTGCCGGGGGTGCGACAGATACGCAGTATTTT. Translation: CSAGGATDTQYF.

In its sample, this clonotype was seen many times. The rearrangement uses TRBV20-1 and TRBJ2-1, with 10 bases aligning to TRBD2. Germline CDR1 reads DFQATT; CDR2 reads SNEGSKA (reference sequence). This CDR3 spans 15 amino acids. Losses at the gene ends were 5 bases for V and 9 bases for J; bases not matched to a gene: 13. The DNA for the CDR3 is TGCAGTGCTCGGCACCTAGCGGGAGCGGGGTCTGAGCAGTTCTTC. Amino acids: CSARHLAGAGSEQFF.

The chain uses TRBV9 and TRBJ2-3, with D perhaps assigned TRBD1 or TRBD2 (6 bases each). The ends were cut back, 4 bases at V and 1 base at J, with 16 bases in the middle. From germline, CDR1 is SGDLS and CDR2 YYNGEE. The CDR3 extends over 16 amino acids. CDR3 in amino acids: CASSNTGWRGTDTQYF. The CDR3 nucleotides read TGTGCCAGCAGCAACACAGGGTGGAGGGGCACAGATACGCAGTATTTT.

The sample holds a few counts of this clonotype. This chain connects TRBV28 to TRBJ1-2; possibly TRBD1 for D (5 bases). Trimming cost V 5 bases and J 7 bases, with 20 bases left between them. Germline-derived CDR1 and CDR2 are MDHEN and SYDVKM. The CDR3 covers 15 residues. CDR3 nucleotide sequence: TGTGCCAGCAGTCCCCCAAGGGACGTGGGGCTTGGCTACACCTTC. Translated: CASSPPRDVGLGYTF.

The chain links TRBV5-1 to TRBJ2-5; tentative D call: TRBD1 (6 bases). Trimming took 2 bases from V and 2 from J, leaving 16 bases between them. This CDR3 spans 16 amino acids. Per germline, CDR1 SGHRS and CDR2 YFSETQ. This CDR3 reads CASSFTGSIKQETQYF. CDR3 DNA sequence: TGCGCCAGCAGCTTTACAGGGAGTATTAAACAAGAGACCCAGTACTTC.

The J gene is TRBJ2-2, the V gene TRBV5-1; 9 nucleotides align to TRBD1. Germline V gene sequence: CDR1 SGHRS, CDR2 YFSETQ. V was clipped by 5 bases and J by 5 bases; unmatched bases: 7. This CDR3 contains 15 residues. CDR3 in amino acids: CASRGADRGTGELFF. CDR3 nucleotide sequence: TGCGCCAGCAGAGGAGCGGACAGGGGAACCGGGGAGCTGTTTTTT.

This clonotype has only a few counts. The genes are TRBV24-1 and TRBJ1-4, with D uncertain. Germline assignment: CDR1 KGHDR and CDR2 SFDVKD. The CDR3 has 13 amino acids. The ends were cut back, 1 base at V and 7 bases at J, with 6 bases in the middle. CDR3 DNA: TGTGCCACCAGTGATTTTCAAGGTGAAAAACTGTTTTTT. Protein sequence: CATSDFQGEKLFF.

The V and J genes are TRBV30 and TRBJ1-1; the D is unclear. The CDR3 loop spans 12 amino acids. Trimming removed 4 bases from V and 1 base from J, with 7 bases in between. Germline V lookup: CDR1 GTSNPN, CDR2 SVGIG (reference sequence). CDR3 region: CAWNQENTEAFF. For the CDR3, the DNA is TGTGCCTGGAATCAGGAGAACACTGAAGCTTTCTTT. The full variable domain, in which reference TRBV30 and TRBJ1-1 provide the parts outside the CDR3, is SQTIHQWPATLVQPVGSPLSLECTVEGTSNPNLYWYRQAAGRGLQLLFYSVGIGQISSEVPQNLSASRPQDRQFILSSKKLLLSDSGFYLCAWNQENTEAFFGQGTRLTVV.

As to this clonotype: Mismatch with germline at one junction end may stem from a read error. The CDR3 DNA follows: TGCGCCAGCAGCCAAGTCGAGGGAGGGCGGTTTGAGCAGTTCTTC. Protein: CASSQVEGGRFEQFF. The chain is built from TRBV7-9 and TRBJ2-1, with 7 bases identical to TRBD2. This CDR3 is 15 amino acids long. In germline, CDR1 is SEHNR, CDR2 FQNEAQ (reference sequence).

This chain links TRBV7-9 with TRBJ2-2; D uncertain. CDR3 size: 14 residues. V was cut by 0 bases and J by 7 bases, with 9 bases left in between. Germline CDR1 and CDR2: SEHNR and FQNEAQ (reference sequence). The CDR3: CASSLATDDGELFF. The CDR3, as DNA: TGTGCCAGCAGCTTAGCGACGGATGACGGGGAGCTGTTTTTT.

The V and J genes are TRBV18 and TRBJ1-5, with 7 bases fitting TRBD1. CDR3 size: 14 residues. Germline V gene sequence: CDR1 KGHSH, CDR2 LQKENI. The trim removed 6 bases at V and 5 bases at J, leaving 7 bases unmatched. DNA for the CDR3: TGTGCCAGCTCCCAGGACAGGAGTTATCAGCCCCAGCATTTT. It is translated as CASSQDRSYQPQHF.

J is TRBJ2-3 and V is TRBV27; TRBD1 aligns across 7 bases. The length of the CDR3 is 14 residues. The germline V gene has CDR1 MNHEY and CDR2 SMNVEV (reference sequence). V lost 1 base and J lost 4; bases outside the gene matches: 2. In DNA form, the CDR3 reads TGTGCCAGCAGTTTATACAGGGGTGCAGATACGCAGTATTTT. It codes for CASSLYRGADTQYF.

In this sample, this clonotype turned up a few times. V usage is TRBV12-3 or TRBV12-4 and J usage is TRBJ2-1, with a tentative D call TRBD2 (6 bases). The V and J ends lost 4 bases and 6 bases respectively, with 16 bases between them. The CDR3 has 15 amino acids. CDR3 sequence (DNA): TGTGCCAGCAGTTCCGCCGGGGGTATGGGCAATGAGCAGTTCTTC. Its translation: CASSSAGGMGNEQFF.